What follows are 21 T cell receptor beta chains derived from one specimen sequenced in a study of blood T cell repertoires in COVID-19. Using immunoSEQ multiplex PCR, the repertoire was profiled, and TCRdb retains in-frame clones only, with some absent. The data contain about 400,000 clones, roughly 88% of them seen just once; the ten biggest clones take up approximately 2%. The sequencing input was PBMCs or T cells enriched from blood (not recorded which). The receptors were gathered from a woman aged 40 to 49 with acute COVID-19.

The V call is TRBV20-1, the J call TRBJ2-7; D is uncertain. Germline V gene lookup returns CDR1 DFQATT and CDR2 SNEGSKA (reference sequence). This CDR3 is 11 amino acids long. The V end lost 3 bases, the J end lost 6 bases, and 9 bases lay between the germline ends. CDR3 DNA: TGCAGTGCTAGTTATGCGGTCGAGCAGTACTTC. It specifies CSASYAVEQYF.

This clone was recorded a few times. The V call is TRBV19, the J call TRBJ1-3, with D unclear. The V gene's germline CDR1 is LNHDA and CDR2 SQIVND (reference sequence). There are 15 residues in the CDR3. Trimming shortened V by 4 bases and J by 4 bases, and 14 bases separated the two germline ends. The DNA of the CDR3 is TGTGCCAGTAGTAGGGTAAAGGCGGCGGGAAACACCATATATTTT. The encoded protein is CASSRVKAAGNTIYF. Looking up the rest from reference TRBV19 and TRBJ1-3 gives the full variable domain: DGGITQSPKYLFRKEGQNVTLSCEQNLNHDAMYWYRQDPGQGLRLIYYSQIVNDFQKGDIAEGYSVSREKKESFPLTVTSAQKNPTAFYLCASSRVKAAGNTIYFGEGSWLTVV.

This rearrangement joins TRBV29-1 to TRBJ1-1, with D tentatively TRBD1 (6 bases). CDR1 is SQVTM, CDR2 ANQGSEA, per germline. CDR3 size: 14 residues. V lost 3 bases to trimming and J lost 5 bases, with 16 bases between them. CDR3 bases: TGCAGCGTTGATGAGGCAGGGGTGGGGACTGAAGCTTTCTTT. Its translation: CSVDEAGVGTEAFF. Drawing the rest from reference TRBV29-1 and TRBJ1-1, the complete variable domain is SAVISQKPSRDICQRGTSLTIQCQVDSQVTMMFWYRQQPGQSLTLIATANQGSEATYESGFVIDKFPISRPNLTFSTLTVSNMSPEDSSIYLCSVDEAGVGTEAFFGQGTRLTVV.

The V and J genes are TRBV7-2 and TRBJ1-3; D unclear. Germline lookup yields CDR1 SGHTA and CDR2 FQGNSA. The CDR3 covers 15 residues. The V and J ends lost 1 base and 4 bases respectively, with 11 bases between them. The CDR3 DNA follows: TGTGCCAGCAGCTTAGGATCCGGTTCCGGAAACACCATATATTTT. Amino acids: CASSLGSGSGNTIYF.

V usage is TRBV4-1 and J usage is TRBJ2-5; 8 bases line up with TRBD2. This CDR3 region has 14 residues. In germline, CDR1 is MGHRA, CDR2 YSYEKL. V lost 4 bases to trimming and J lost 5 bases; unmatched junction nucleotides: 6. The CDR3 region has the DNA TGCGCCAGCAGCCCCAGCGGGGGAGGGGAGACCCAGTACTTC. As protein: CASSPSGGGETQYF.

This clone was picked up one time. The chain combines TRBV3-1 (or the pseudogene TRBV3-2) with TRBJ2-5, with 8 bases aligning to TRBD2. The CDR3 is made up of 16 amino acids. Germline CDR1 LGHDT, CDR2 YNNKEL (reference sequence). Germline trimming cut 3 bases from V and 1 base from J; bases unmatched to any gene: 7. CDR3 nucleotides: TGTGCCAGCAGCCAGGGATTCGGGGGGGTCCAAGAGACCCAGTACTTC. Its protein product is CASSQGFGGVQETQYF.

V and J are TRBV11-3 and TRBJ2-5, with 8 positions matching TRBD2. Germline CDR1 SGHNT, CDR2 YENEEA. J gave up 4 bases and V 4 bases, and 11 bases lay outside the gene matches. CDR3 size: 16 residues. This CDR3 is CASSSEVAGPPETQYF. CDR3 DNA: TGTGCCAGCAGCTCCGAGGTAGCGGGGCCTCCAGAGACCCAGTACTTC.

V and J are TRBV7-2 and TRBJ1-1, with D possibly TRBD1 on 5 matching bases. Deletions cut 2 bases from V and 5 bases from J, with 12 bases between. CDR3 length: 14 residues. The germline gives CDR1 SGHTA, CDR2 FQGNSA. In DNA, the CDR3 is TGTGCCAGCAGCTTACAGGGTGGGAGGACTGAAGCTTTCTTT. It codes for CASSLQGGRTEAFF.

The gene calls are TRBV7-9 and TRBJ2-5; 8 nucleotides agree with TRBD1. This CDR3 contains 13 residues. Germline CDR1 SEHNR, CDR2 FQNEAQ (reference sequence). The junction had 3 bases not matched to a gene; V was cut back by 5 bases and J by 4 bases. CDR3 loop: CASSRDRGETQYF. CDR3 in DNA: TGTGCCAGCAGCAGAGACAGGGGAGAGACCCAGTACTTC.

The V and J genes are TRBV13 and TRBJ2-1; no definite D call. The ends were cut back, 2 bases at V and 8 bases at J, with 19 bases in the middle. Germline CDR1 and CDR2: PRHDT and FYEKMQ (reference sequence). CDR3 length equals 16 residues. The CDR3 loop reads CASSLRSSLGIDEQFF. The CDR3 DNA sequence: TGTGCCAGCAGCTTAAGGAGTAGCTTGGGTATCGATGAGCAGTTCTTC.

The rearrangement links TRBV7-9 to TRBJ2-3, with a tentative D call TRBD2 (7 bases). Germline loops: CDR1 SEHNR, CDR2 FQNEAQ (reference sequence). This CDR3 has 19 amino acids. The V end lost 6 bases, the J end lost 0 bases, and 25 bases lay between the germline ends. CDR3 sequence reads: CASRPVAGGGRDSTDTQYF. DNA for the CDR3: TGTGCCAGCAGGCCCGTCGCCGGCGGGGGCCGAGATAGCACAGATACGCAGTATTTT.

CDR3 protein: CASSPDRYNEKLFF. For the CDR3, the DNA is TGTGCCAGCAGCCCGGACAGGTATAATGAAAAACTGTTTTTT. V and J are TRBV7-2 and TRBJ1-4, with 7 bases fitting TRBD1. The CDR3 has 14 amino acids. Germline V gene sequence: CDR1 SGHTA, CDR2 FQGNSA. V gave up 5 bases and J gave up 4 bases; unmatched junction bases: 4.

This sequence joins TRBV12-3 or TRBV12-4 and TRBJ2-7; a possible D gene is TRBD2 (5 bases). V dropped 6 bases and J dropped 2 bases, with 8 bases sitting between them. This CDR3 is 12 amino acids long. CDR3 DNA: TGTGCCAGCAGGTTGAGGGCCTACGAGCAGTACTTC. It yields the protein CASRLRAYEQYF.

This chain connects TRBV19 to TRBJ1-5; TRBD1 matches at 9 bases. V lost 9 bases and J lost 6; bases outside the gene matches: 12. CDR1 is LNHDA and CDR2 is SQIVND in the germline V gene (reference sequence). CDR3 size: 15 residues. CDR3 amino acids: CASKVGRQGVQPQHF. The DNA of the CDR3 is TGTGCCAGCAAAGTAGGCCGACAGGGGGTTCAGCCCCAGCATTTT.

The CDR3 loop is CASSLVRPAGGFTGELFF. The CDR3 bases are TGTGCCAGCAGCTTAGTTCGGCCAGCGGGGGGCTTCACCGGGGAGCTGTTTTTT. The chain is built from TRBV11-2 and TRBJ2-2; 9 nucleotides match TRBD2. Trimming removed 1 base from V and 4 bases from J; junction bases left unmatched: 10. The CDR3 is made up of 18 amino acids. Germline CDR1 reads SGHAT; CDR2 reads FQNNGV.

The J gene is TRBJ1-5, the V gene TRBV5-1, with a possible D match to TRBD1 (5 bases). Trimming stripped 4 bases from V and 7 bases from J, with 15 bases between. The CDR3 spans 14 residues. The germline gives CDR1 SGHRS, CDR2 YFSETQ. The CDR3 region has the DNA TGCGCCAGCAGCCTCACAGGCCGTGAGCAGCCCCAGCATTTT. Amino acids: CASSLTGREQPQHF.

The genes are TRBV29-1 and TRBJ2-3; a possible D gene is TRBD1 (6 bases). V was cut by 7 bases and J by 1 base, with 18 bases left in between. The CDR3 length is 15 residues. Germline V gene sequence: CDR1 SQVTM, CDR2 ANQGSEA. Here the CDR3 DNA reads TGCAGCGGAGACCGGGACAACGAGGGCACAGATACGCAGTATTTT. Amino acid sequence: CSGDRDNEGTDTQYF.

The CDR3 nucleotides read TGTGCCAGCAGTCGGGGGTACAATGAGCAGTTCTTC. This codes for CASSRGYNEQFF. The V gene is TRBV2, the J gene TRBJ2-1; D is perhaps TRBD2 (6 bases). The V gene lost 5 bases and the J gene lost 4 bases, with 6 bases spanning the gap. Germline V CDR1 and CDR2: SNHLY, FYNNEI. The CDR3 has 12 residues.

The rearrangement uses TRBV7-2 and TRBJ2-5, with a weak D call TRBD2 (6 bases). V gave up 5 bases and J gave up 1 base, with 11 bases separating them. CDR1 and CDR2 (germline): SGHTA, FQGNSA. CDR3 length: 14 residues. CDR3 sequence reads: CASSVPGGQETQYF. As DNA, the CDR3 is TGTGCCAGCAGCGTCCCCGGGGGCCAAGAGACCCAGTACTTC.

The chain uses TRBV5-4 and TRBJ2-7; a possible D gene is TRBD2 (6 bases). Germline assignment: CDR1 SGHNT and CDR2 YYREEE (reference sequence). The CDR3 sequence is 16 residues long. The ends were cut back, 0 bases at V and 0 bases at J, with 13 bases in the middle. The CDR3 protein is CASSLVGWGDSYEQYF. CDR3 coding DNA: TGTGCCAGCAGCTTGGTTGGTTGGGGGGACTCCTACGAGCAGTACTTC.

The V gene is TRBV5-1, the J gene TRBJ2-7, with 7 bases identical to TRBD2. The CDR3 has 13 residues. Germline trimming cut 4 bases from V and 7 bases from J; bases unmatched to any gene: 8. Germline V lookup: CDR1 SGHRS, CDR2 YFSETQ. The CDR3 here is CASSRGGKEEQYF. The CDR3 coding sequence is TGCGCCAGCAGCCGCGGGGGTAAGGAGGAGCAGTACTTC.